This TCR beta chain came from a study of T cell repertoires in cytomegalovirus infection. This clonotype was seen at least ten times. As yet, its antigen is unknown. The V gene lost 1 base and the J gene lost 5 bases, with 11 bases spanning the gap. Looked up from germline, CDR1 is SEHNR and CDR2 is FQNEAQ (reference sequence). The CDR3 has 15 residues. Each CDR3 protein gets one entry after TCRdb re-called the reads with MiXCR. Among about 70,000 distinct CDR3 sequences listed, around 20% were seen once. The sequenced sample was CD8+ T cells from cultured PBMCs, obtained from culture after CMV antigen stimulation. This clonotype was obtained from a human donor in good health (CMV status not recorded). Some clones in this sample may be carry-over from other donors' samples. The rearrangement joins TRBV7-9 to TRBJ2-2; D might be TRBD2 (6 bases). CDR3 loop: CASSLEGTWTGELFF. In DNA, the CDR3 is TGTGCCAGCAGCTTAGAGGGGACTTGGACCGGGGAGCTGTTTTTT.